The 18 T cell receptor beta chains below all came from one sample that was sequenced in a study of T cells expressing NK-cell markers. TCRdb re-called the 5' RACE reads; every CDR3 protein appears as one record, without DNA. Across some 600,000 distinct CDR3 sequences, the top ten clones capture approximately 3.6% of the sample. Sequencing was carried out using blood T cells: a sorted CD56 or NKG2C T cell subset, CD4+ or CD8+ T cells, or bulk PBMC T cells (not recorded which). Source of these receptors: a man aged 18 to 29 in good health.

V usage is TRBV20-1 and J usage is TRBJ2-1; there is no DNA to check the TCRdb D call of TRBD2. Germline V lookup: CDR1 DFQATT, CDR2 SNEGSKA (reference sequence). The CDR3 is 13 amino acids. CDR3 amino acids: CSVHLTIGNEQFF.

V gene TRBV4-3 combines with J gene TRBJ2-2; lacking DNA, the TRBD2 call made by TCRdb goes unchecked. This CDR3 is built from 15 residues. Germline V gene sequence: CDR1 LGHNA, CDR2 YSLEER. The CDR3 here is CASSQEWRASGELFF.

The chain recombines TRBV7-8 with TRBJ2-2; TCRdb's D gene call, TRBD2, goes unchecked for lack of DNA. The germline CDR1 and CDR2 sequences are SGHVS and FQNEAQ. The CDR3 sequence is 15 residues long. The CDR3 here is CASSLRRVGTGELFF.

The V call is TRBV11-3, the J call TRBJ2-1; the D call of TRBD2 rests on TCRdb alone, since no DNA is present to check it. The germline gives CDR1 SGHNT, CDR2 YENEEA. The CDR3 sequence is 16 residues long. The CDR3 loop reads CASSSRYSGREAEQFF.

The chain uses TRBV25-1 and TRBJ2-7; TCRdb selects TRBD1, and the lack of DNA leaves this call unchecked. This CDR3 spans 14 amino acids. Germline-derived CDR1 and CDR2 are MGHDK and SYGVNS. CDR3 amino acids: CASSETTTGGEQYF.

The rearrangement uses TRBV27 and TRBJ2-1; TCRdb reports TRBD1, a call that lacks DNA to check it against. Per germline, CDR1 MNHEY and CDR2 SMNVEV (reference sequence). This CDR3 region has 12 residues. The CDR3 is CANQEGVPEQFF.

The chain recombines TRBV15 with TRBJ1-2; TCRdb indicates TRBD1, and absent DNA this call remains unverified. Germline V lookup: CDR1 LNHNV, CDR2 YYDKDF (reference sequence). The CDR3 sequence is 15 residues long. The CDR3 sequence is CATSVRTGQGYGYTF.

The chain couples TRBV12-3 or TRBV12-4 to TRBJ2-1; TCRdb gives TRBD1 as the D gene, but with no DNA this cannot be confirmed. The CDR3 consists of 16 residues. The CDR3 protein is CASSPVGDRGYNEQFF.

The genes are TRBV19 and TRBJ2-1; absent DNA, TCRdb's TRBD2 call cannot be checked. Germline values: CDR1 LNHDA, CDR2 SQIVND (reference sequence). The CDR3 sequence is 16 residues long. CDR3 residues: CASSIVGLREDNEQFF.

V usage is TRBV7-6 and J usage is TRBJ2-3; checking the TCRdb D call of TRBD1 is not possible without DNA. The CDR3 sequence is 16 residues long. Germline V gene data show CDR1 as SGHVS and CDR2 as FNYEAQ. CDR3 residues: CASSRIRGPSTDTQYF.

The chain is built from TRBV24-1 and TRBJ1-2. The CDR3 is 14 residues long. Looked up from germline, CDR1 is KGHDR and CDR2 is SFDVKD. The CDR3 loop is CATSDFGRSYGYTF.

The chain links TRBV12-3 or TRBV12-4 to TRBJ1-1; TCRdb calls TRBD1, which cannot be checked without DNA. The CDR3 contains 15 residues. The CDR3: CASSFLGGPATEAFF.

The chain couples TRBV10-3 to TRBJ2-1; the D call from TCRdb, TRBD2, cannot be confirmed without DNA. The CDR3 extends over 15 amino acids. CDR1 is ENHRY and CDR2 is SYGVKD in the germline V gene. The CDR3 loop reads CAISGRTSGNNEQFF.

This sequence joins TRBV5-1 and TRBJ1-1; TCRdb outputs TRBD1, but without DNA this stays unchecked. This CDR3 contains 14 residues. Germline V lookup: CDR1 SGHRS, CDR2 YFSETQ. CDR3 sequence reads: CASSLDRQGFEAFF.

The genes are TRBV20-1 and TRBJ2-1; absent DNA, TCRdb's TRBD1 call cannot be checked. This CDR3 has 19 residues. Germline assignment: CDR1 DFQATT and CDR2 SNEGSKA (reference sequence). CDR3 protein: CSALGTGGDSTIPYNEQFF.

The V gene is TRBV5-1, the J gene TRBJ1-5; TCRdb indicates TRBD1, and absent DNA this call remains unverified. From germline, CDR1 is SGHRS and CDR2 YFSETQ. The CDR3 is 16 residues long. Here the CDR3 reads CASSWGDRERGSAQHF.

The chain joins TRBV6-5 to TRBJ2-3; TCRdb outputs TRBD1, but without DNA this stays unchecked. The V gene's germline CDR1 is MNHEY and CDR2 SVGAGI. The CDR3 has 16 residues. The CDR3 sequence is CASSNQGAYGTDTQYF.

The genes are TRBV7-6 and TRBJ2-1; there is no DNA to check the TCRdb D call of TRBD2. Germline V CDR1 and CDR2: SGHVS, FNYEAQ. CDR3 length: 18 amino acids. The CDR3 here is CASSSFRGRRFSGNEQFF.